Shown below are 18 T cell receptor beta chains from a single sample sequenced in a study of blood T cell repertoires in COVID-19. The table came from immunoSEQ multiplex PCR; TCRdb's copy has only in-frame clones and leaves some out. The table records roughly 130,000 clones, roughly 88% of them present only once. Sequences were obtained from peripheral blood. These receptors originate from a man aged 60 to 75 with active or convalescent COVID-19.

The chain employs TRBV6-6 and TRBJ2-7; 10 positions match TRBD2. Germline-derived CDR1 and CDR2 are MNHNY and SVGAGI (reference sequence). This CDR3 region has 19 residues. V was clipped by 6 bases and J by 4 bases; unmatched bases: 21. The CDR3 loop reads CASSYGGAGGPKGPYEQYF. In nucleotides, the CDR3 is TGTGCCAGCAGCTACGGCGGAGCGGGAGGGCCGAAGGGTCCTTACGAGCAGTACTTC.

The chain links TRBV7-6 to TRBJ2-3, with 15 positions matching TRBD2. CDR1 and CDR2 from the germline V gene are SGHVS and FNYEAQ. The J segment lost 2 bases and the V segment lost 5 bases, leaving 5 bases of the junction unmatched. The CDR3 is 17 residues long. CDR3 loop: CASSRGLAGGNTDTQYF. Written as DNA, the CDR3 is TGTGCCAGCAGCCGAGGACTAGCGGGAGGGAACACAGATACGCAGTATTTT. Full variable domain (outside the CDR3, taken from reference TRBV7-6 and TRBJ2-3): GAGVSQSPRYKVTKRGQDVALRCDPISGHVSLYWYRQALGQGPEFLTYFNYEAQQDKSGLPNDRFSAERPEGSISTLTIQRTEQRDSAMYRCASSRGLAGGNTDTQYFGPGTRLTVL.

CDR3 sequence (DNA): TGTGCCAGCAGCACCGGGACAGGGTACTCAAAAGAGACCCAGTACTTC. Protein product: CASSTGTGYSKETQYF. J is TRBJ2-5 and V is TRBV7-9; the match to TRBD1 covers 9 bases. The CDR3 consists of 16 residues. The germline V gene has CDR1 SEHNR and CDR2 FQNEAQ (reference sequence). V shed 5 bases and J 3 bases; nucleotides not matched to a gene: 10.

The chain carries TRBV12-2 and TRBJ2-7; the tabulated D call, TRBD2, remains unverified against the DNA. TRBV12-2 is described as a pseudogene. The CDR3 is 16 amino acids. CDR3 sequence: CASRQRAGLSSYEQYF. The CDR3 DNA reads as TGTGCAAGTCGCCAAAGAGCGGGACTGAGCTCCTACGAGCAGTACTTC.

The chain carries TRBV28 and TRBJ2-7; D uncertain. The CDR3 has 15 amino acids. Germline V gene sequence: CDR1 MDHEN, CDR2 SYDVKM. The germline V and J ends were trimmed by 2 bases and 2 bases, with 13 bases remaining between them. Here the CDR3 DNA reads TGTGCCAGCAGTTTAATTCGTACTAAGGCCTACGAGCAGTACTTC. As protein: CASSLIRTKAYEQYF.

The V and J genes are TRBV5-1 and TRBJ1-1, with D maybe TRBD1 (6 bases). CDR3 length: 14 amino acids. Between the trimmed V and J ends, which lost 4 bases and 1 base, there was a span of 11 bases. The V gene's germline CDR1 is SGHRS and CDR2 YFSETQ. CDR3 amino acids: CASSRVTGNTEAFF. CDR3 in DNA: TGCGCCAGCAGCAGAGTGACAGGGAACACTGAAGCTTTCTTT.

The V and J genes are TRBV6-5 and TRBJ1-1; D perhaps matches TRBD1 (6 bases). The CDR3 loop spans 11 amino acids. V dropped 7 bases and J dropped 11 bases, with 14 bases sitting between them. The V gene's germline CDR1 is MNHEY and CDR2 SVGAGI. The CDR3 reads CASNKQGRAFF. The CDR3, as DNA: TGTGCCAGCAACAAACAGGGAAGGGCTTTCTTT.

The J gene is TRBJ2-1, the V gene TRBV2, with 11 bases aligning to TRBD2. From germline, CDR1 is SNHLY and CDR2 FYNNEI. J lost 1 base, V lost 6 bases, and 2 bases had no gene match. CDR3 size: 15 residues. The CDR3 protein is CASSRLAGSYNEQFF. The CDR3 DNA is TGTGCCAGCAGCCGACTAGCGGGGTCCTACAATGAGCAGTTCTTC.

The chain combines TRBV20-1 with TRBJ1-3, with D possibly TRBD1 on 5 matching bases. Germline lookup yields CDR1 DFQATT and CDR2 SNEGSKA (reference sequence). V dropped 3 bases and J dropped 2 bases, with 8 bases sitting between them. The CDR3 loop spans 13 amino acids. In DNA, the CDR3 is TGCAGTGCTAGTACAGGCGCTGGAAACACCATATATTTT. Its protein product is CSASTGAGNTIYF.

The sample holds a few counts of this clone. V gene TRBV6-5 combines with J gene TRBJ2-7; TRBD1 might be the D (6 bases). The length of the CDR3 is 16 residues. CDR1 and CDR2 (germline): MNHEY, SVGAGI. V dropped 2 bases and J dropped 3 bases, with 17 bases sitting between them. CDR3 in amino acids: CASSYLPEPRGYEQYF. CDR3 coding DNA: TGTGCCAGCAGTTACCTCCCCGAACCCAGGGGCTACGAGCAGTACTTC.

This chain connects TRBV27 to TRBJ2-3, with TRBD2 as a possible D gene (6 bases). Trimming took 1 base from V and 6 from J, leaving 17 bases between them. The germline V gene encodes CDR1 MNHEY and CDR2 SMNVEV (reference sequence). The CDR3 covers 16 residues. The CDR3 loop reads CASSLYSRRDGDTQYF. In DNA form, the CDR3 reads TGTGCCAGCAGTTTATATTCTCGGCGGGACGGGGATACGCAGTATTTT.

The chain carries TRBV28 and TRBJ2-7; D may be TRBD1 (6 bases). Germline lookup yields CDR1 MDHEN and CDR2 SYDVKM. CDR3 length: 14 amino acids. Trimming cost V 5 bases and J 2 bases, with 13 bases left between them. The CDR3 is CASSIDTGTYEQYF. Here the CDR3 DNA reads TGTGCCAGCAGTATTGACACAGGGACCTACGAGCAGTACTTC.

This clone was seen only once. This sequence joins TRBV19 and TRBJ2-2; D is possibly TRBD1 (6 bases). CDR3 size: 14 residues. Germline V gene sequence: CDR1 LNHDA, CDR2 SQIVND (reference sequence). V was shortened by 3 bases and J by 5 bases, with 10 bases between the two germline ends. The CDR3 DNA follows: TGTGCCAGTAGTATTTCAGGGGATACCGGGGAGCTGTTTTTT. Its translation is CASSISGDTGELFF.

The V gene is TRBV7-2, the J gene TRBJ2-5; possible D gene TRBD2, 6 bases. This CDR3 has 13 residues. The germline V gene encodes CDR1 SGHTA and CDR2 FQGNSA. V was shortened by 8 bases and J by 4 bases, with 14 bases between the two germline ends. The CDR3 DNA is TGTGCCAGCGTTCTGGAGGGGCGAGAGACCCAGTACTTC. Protein sequence: CASVLEGRETQYF.

This clone was seen just once. The V gene is TRBV5-4, the J gene TRBJ2-7; D gene unclear. Trimming removed 0 bases at V and 5 bases at J, with 12 bases between. The length of the CDR3 is 14 residues. Germline V gives CDR1 SGHNT, CDR2 YYREEE (reference sequence). DNA of the CDR3: TGTGCCAGCAGCTTGGCACAGCCGGCCGACGAGCAGTACTTC. This encodes CASSLAQPADEQYF. The full variable domain, with the rest looked up from reference TRBV5-4 and TRBJ2-7, is ETGVTQSPTHLIKTRGQQVTLRCSSQSGHNTVSWYQQALGQGPQFIFQYYREEENGRGNFPPRFSGLQFPNYSSELNVNALELDDSALYLCASSLAQPADEQYFGPGTRLTVT.

The gene calls are TRBV6-5 and TRBJ1-5; 7 positions agree with TRBD1. The CDR3 sequence is 15 residues long. Germline V gives CDR1 MNHEY, CDR2 SVGAGI. V lost 6 bases, J lost 7 bases, and 12 bases stayed unmatched. The CDR3 sequence is CASSEIQGFGQPQHF. The CDR3 DNA reads as TGTGCCAGCAGCGAGATACAGGGGTTTGGACAGCCCCAGCATTTT.

CDR3 amino acids: CATSRDPSGRVGGDEQFF. Written as DNA, the CDR3 is TGTGCCACCAGCAGAGATCCTAGCGGGAGAGTTGGCGGCGATGAGCAGTTCTTC. The chain uses TRBV15 and TRBJ2-1, with 10 bases identical to TRBD2. With V trimmed by 0 bases and J by 8 bases, 13 bases remained unmatched. The CDR3 is 18 residues long. Germline CDR1 is LNHNV and CDR2 is YYDKDF (reference sequence).

This clone has only a few counts. V gene TRBV7-2 combines with J gene TRBJ2-7; no definite D call. The germline V and J ends were trimmed by 4 bases and 9 bases, with 19 bases remaining between them. Germline V gene lookup returns CDR1 SGHTA and CDR2 FQGNSA. The CDR3 totals 14 residues. In DNA form, the CDR3 reads TGTGCCAGCAGCTCCTTCTTAAGCGCGGAAGCGCAGTACTTC. This translates into CASSSFLSAEAQYF.